This T cell receptor (beta chain) was captured by sequencing in a study of beta chain features in type 1 diabetes. CDR3 length equals 16 residues. Germline CDR1 is SGHTA and CDR2 is FQGNSA. V shed 2 bases and J 3 bases; nucleotides not matched to a gene: 6. The isolated RNA, all of it, was reverse transcribed, so expressed TCRB transcripts were what got sequenced. The protocol was immunoSEQ multiplex PCR, while the TCRdb copy is restricted to in-frame clones and leaves out a portion. The sample has about 450,000 clones; approximately 10% are singletons. This receptor was obtained from a young woman in good health. The genes are TRBV7-2 and TRBJ1-4; 7 positions agree with TRBD1. Sample: naive CD4+ T cells from blood. The CDR3 DNA is TGTGCCAGCAGCTTACGATTTCAGGGGGCTAATGAAAAACTGTTTTTT. This codes for CASSLRFQGANEKLFF.